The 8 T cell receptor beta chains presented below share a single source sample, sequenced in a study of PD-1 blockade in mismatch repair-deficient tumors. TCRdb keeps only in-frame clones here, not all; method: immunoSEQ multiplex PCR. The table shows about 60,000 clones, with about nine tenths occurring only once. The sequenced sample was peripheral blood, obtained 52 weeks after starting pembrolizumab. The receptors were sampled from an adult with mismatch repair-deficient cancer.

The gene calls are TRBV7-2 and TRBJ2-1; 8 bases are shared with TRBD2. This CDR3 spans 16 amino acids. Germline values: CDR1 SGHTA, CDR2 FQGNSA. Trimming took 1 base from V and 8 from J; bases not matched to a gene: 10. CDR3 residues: CASSLDSTSESHEQFF. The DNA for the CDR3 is TGTGCCAGCAGCTTAGATTCGACTAGCGAGTCGCATGAGCAGTTCTTC.

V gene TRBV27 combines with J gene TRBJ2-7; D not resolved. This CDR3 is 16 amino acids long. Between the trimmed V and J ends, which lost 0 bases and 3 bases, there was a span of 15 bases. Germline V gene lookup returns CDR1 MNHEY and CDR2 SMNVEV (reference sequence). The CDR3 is CASSLSGSPRVYEQYF. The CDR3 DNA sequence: TGTGCCAGCAGTTTATCCGGGTCCCCTAGGGTCTACGAGCAGTACTTC.

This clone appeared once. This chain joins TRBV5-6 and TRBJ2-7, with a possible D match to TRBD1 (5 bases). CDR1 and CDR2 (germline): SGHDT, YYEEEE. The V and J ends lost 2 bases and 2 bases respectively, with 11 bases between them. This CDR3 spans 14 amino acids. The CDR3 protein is CASSLGARTYEQYF. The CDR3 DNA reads TGTGCCAGCAGCTTAGGGGCCAGGACCTACGAGCAGTACTTC.

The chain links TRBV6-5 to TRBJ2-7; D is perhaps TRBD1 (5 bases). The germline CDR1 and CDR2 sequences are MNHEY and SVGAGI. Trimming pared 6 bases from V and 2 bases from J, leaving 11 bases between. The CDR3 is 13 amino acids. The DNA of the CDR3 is TGTGCCAGCAGCCCCCTAGGGGCCTACGAGCAGTACTTC. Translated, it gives CASSPLGAYEQYF.

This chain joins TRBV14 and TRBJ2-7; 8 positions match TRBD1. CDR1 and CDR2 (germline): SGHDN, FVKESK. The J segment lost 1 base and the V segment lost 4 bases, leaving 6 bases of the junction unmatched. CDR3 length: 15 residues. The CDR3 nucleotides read TGTGCCAGCAGCCGACGACAGGGGCGATCCTACGAGCAGTACTTC. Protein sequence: CASSRRQGRSYEQYF.

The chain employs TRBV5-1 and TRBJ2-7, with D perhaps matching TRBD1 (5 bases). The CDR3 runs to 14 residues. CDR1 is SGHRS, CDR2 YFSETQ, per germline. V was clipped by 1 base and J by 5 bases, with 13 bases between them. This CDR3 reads CASSLRGAPHEQYF. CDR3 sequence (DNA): TGCGCCAGCAGCTTGCGTGGGGCACCCCACGAGCAGTACTTC. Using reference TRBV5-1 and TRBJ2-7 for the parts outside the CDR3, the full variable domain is KAGVTQTPRYLIKTRGQQVTLSCSPISGHRSVSWYQQTPGQGLQFLFEYFSETQRNKGNFPGRFSGRQFSNSRSEMNVSTLELGDSALYLCASSLRGAPHEQYFGPGTRLTVT.

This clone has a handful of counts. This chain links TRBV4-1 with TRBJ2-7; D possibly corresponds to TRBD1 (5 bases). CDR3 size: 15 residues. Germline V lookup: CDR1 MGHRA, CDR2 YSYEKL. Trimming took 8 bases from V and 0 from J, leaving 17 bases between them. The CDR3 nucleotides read TGCGCCAGCTCTCCGAGGCAGGGAAGCTCCTACGAGCAGTACTTC. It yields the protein CASSPRQGSSYEQYF.

The CDR3 protein is CSVGPVRGDRGLKNTEAFF. CDR3 in DNA: TGCAGCGTTGGACCAGTTAGAGGGGACAGGGGCCTCAAGAACACTGAAGCTTTCTTT. The chain employs TRBV29-1 and TRBJ1-1, with 10 positions matching TRBD1. This CDR3 contains 19 residues. Germline V lookup: CDR1 SQVTM, CDR2 ANQGSEA. The V segment lost 4 bases and the J segment 1 base; nucleotides outside the gene matches: 18.